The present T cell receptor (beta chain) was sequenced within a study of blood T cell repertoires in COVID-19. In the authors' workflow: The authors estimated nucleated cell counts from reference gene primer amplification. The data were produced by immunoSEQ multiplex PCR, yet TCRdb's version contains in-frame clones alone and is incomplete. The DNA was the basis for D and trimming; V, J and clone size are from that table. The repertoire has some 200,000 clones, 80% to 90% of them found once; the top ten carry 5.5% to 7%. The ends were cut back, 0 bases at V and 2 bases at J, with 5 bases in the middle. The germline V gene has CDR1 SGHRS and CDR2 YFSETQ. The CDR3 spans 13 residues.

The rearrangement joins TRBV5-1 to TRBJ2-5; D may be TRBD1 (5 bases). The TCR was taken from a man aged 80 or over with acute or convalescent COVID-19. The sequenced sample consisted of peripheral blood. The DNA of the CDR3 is TGCGCCAGCAGCTTGGAGGGGCAAGAGACCCAGTACTTC. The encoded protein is CASSLEGQETQYF.